Sequencing of this TCR beta chain was carried out in a study of T cell repertoires in cytomegalovirus infection. Study-wide findings and caveats: Carriers of CMV plus the relevant HLA were identified by cumulative public TCR beta family frequency. Dominant in the ex vivo response were TCR beta clonotypes restricted by HLA-C and specific for CMV.

On this clonotype itself: The antigen remains unidentified.

Per germline, CDR1 SGHDN and CDR2 FVKESK. V lost 2 bases and J lost 2; bases outside the gene matches: 5. This CDR3 has 16 residues. TCRdb ran MiXCR on the reads and lists one entry per CDR3 protein. Among roughly 230,000 distinct CDR3 sequences, roughly 22% were seen once, and the ten largest hold around a sixth. This chain joins TRBV14 and TRBJ2-1, with 8 bases identical to TRBD1. The source material was CD8+ T cells from PBMCs. This clonotype was sampled from a human donor in good health (CMV status not recorded). Some clones in this sample may be carry-over from other donors' samples. The CDR3 DNA reads TGTGCCAGCAGCCAAATTACAGGGGGAACCTACAATGAGCAGTTCTTC. Protein product: CASSQITGGTYNEQFF.